The next 28 T cell receptor beta chains were all read from a single sample in a study of cytomegalovirus exposure and HLA in healthy donors. Repertoires were generated with immunoSEQ multiplex PCR, while TCRdb's copy carries only in-frame clones and drops some. This table has some 170,000 clones, just under 90% appearing once. Sequenced sample: PBMCs. These receptors came from a young woman in good health and CMV-seropositive.

The chain joins TRBV5-1 to TRBJ1-2; TRBD1 matches 8 bases. The V gene end was trimmed by 4 bases and the J gene end by 8 bases; junction bases not matched to a gene: 13. CDR3 length equals 15 residues. The germline CDR1 and CDR2 sequences are SGHRS and YFSETQ. CDR3 sequence reads: CASSEGTGVSNGYTF. The DNA of the CDR3 is TGCGCCAGCAGCGAGGGGACAGGAGTTTCTAACGGCTACACCTTC.

This clone was observed a single time. The chain has TRBV6-1 and TRBJ2-1; 10 nucleotides match TRBD2. V lost 2 bases and J lost 9; bases outside the gene matches: 7. There are 15 residues in the CDR3. Germline V lookup: CDR1 MNHNS, CDR2 SASEGT. In DNA, the CDR3 is TGTGCCAGCAGTGAAAGCGGGAGGGCCCCGGGTGAGCAGTTCTTC. This translates into CASSESGRAPGEQFF.

CDR3 loop: CASSHLGMSYEQYF. The CDR3 region has the DNA TGTGCCAGTAGTCATTTGGGCATGTCCTACGAGCAGTACTTC. V gene TRBV19 combines with J gene TRBJ2-7; D is undetermined. This CDR3 contains 14 residues. Per the germline V gene, CDR1 is LNHDA and CDR2 is SQIVND (reference sequence). The germline V and J ends were trimmed by 5 bases and 1 base, with 12 bases remaining between them.

The rearrangement links TRBV28 to TRBJ2-1; 13 nucleotides line up with TRBD2. V was clipped by 8 bases and J by 3 bases; unmatched bases: 4. The CDR3 totals 15 residues. Germline values: CDR1 MDHEN, CDR2 SYDVKM. CDR3 nucleotides: TGTGCCAGCGGACTAGCGGGAGTATTCTACAATGAGCAGTTCTTC. Translation gives CASGLAGVFYNEQFF.

The chain joins TRBV5-1 to TRBJ2-7; D is possibly TRBD1 (6 bases). There are 13 residues in the CDR3. Germline CDR1 reads SGHRS; CDR2 reads YFSETQ. Trimming stripped 3 bases from V and 2 bases from J, with 9 bases between. The CDR3 reads CASSWGPAYEQYF. CDR3 in DNA: TGCGCCAGCAGCTGGGGGCCCGCCTACGAGCAGTACTTC.

The chain uses TRBV7-2 and TRBJ2-7; D not resolved. The CDR3 covers 13 residues. The germline gives CDR1 SGHTA, CDR2 FQGNSA. V lost 11 bases and J lost 3, with 17 bases in between. The CDR3, as DNA: TGTGCCCACCGAGGTAGGAACTACTACGAGCAGTACTTC. Residues: CAHRGRNYYEQYF. Based on the CDR3 plus reference TRBV7-2 and TRBJ2-7, the full variable domain is GAGVSQSPSNKVTEKGKDVELRCDPISGHTALYWYRQSLGQGLEFLIYFQGNSAPDKSGLPSDRFSAERTGGSVSTLTIQRTQQEDSAVYLCAHRGRNYYEQYFGPGTRLTVT.

The chain combines TRBV29-1 with TRBJ2-7, with TRBD2 matching over 8 bases. Trimming removed 7 bases from V and 2 bases from J; junction bases left unmatched: 19. CDR1 and CDR2 from the germline V gene are SQVTM and ANQGSEA. CDR3 length equals 17 residues. CDR3 in DNA: TGCAGCGCCAACATCTACTCCGGGACGCGGGGGGCCTACGAGCAGTACTTC. This codes for CSANIYSGTRGAYEQYF.

This clone was found once. The CDR3 is CASSLLAGGDEQYF. The CDR3 DNA is TGTGCCAGCAGCTTATTAGCGGGAGGGGATGAGCAGTACTTC. This rearrangement joins TRBV7-6 to TRBJ2-7; 11 nucleotides align to TRBD2. Germline assignment: CDR1 SGHVS and CDR2 FNYEAQ. Germline trimming cut 2 bases from V and 7 bases from J; bases unmatched to any gene: 4. This CDR3 spans 14 amino acids.

The chain is built from TRBV16 and TRBJ1-5; no firm D call. The CDR3 covers 17 residues. Germline values: CDR1 KGHSY, CDR2 FQNENV. V dropped 3 bases and J dropped 0 bases, with 15 bases sitting between them. DNA of the CDR3: TGTGCCAGCAGCCACGGCAGCTTGGACTATAGCAATCAGCCCCAGCATTTT. This translates into CASSHGSLDYSNQPQHF.

The chain carries TRBV27 and TRBJ2-1; 7 bases are a match to TRBD1. Germline V gene lookup returns CDR1 MNHEY and CDR2 SMNVEV (reference sequence). V shed 0 bases, J shed 4 bases, and the junction held 0 bases outside the gene matches. The CDR3 spans 14 residues. The CDR3 reads CASSLSGQYNEQFF. In nucleotides, the CDR3 is TGTGCCAGCAGTTTATCGGGACAGTACAATGAGCAGTTCTTC.

The chain joins TRBV5-1 to TRBJ1-4; D may be TRBD1 (6 bases). V was clipped by 0 bases and J by 6 bases, with 18 bases between them. Germline-derived CDR1 and CDR2 are SGHRS and YFSETQ. This CDR3 contains 17 residues. CDR3 amino acids: CASSLVQGGIGDEKLFF. The DNA for the CDR3 is TGCGCCAGCAGCTTGGTACAGGGTGGGATCGGCGATGAAAAACTGTTTTTT.

In this sample, this clone turned up once. The chain carries TRBV27 and TRBJ2-1; 10 bases align to TRBD2. This CDR3 is 14 amino acids long. Trimming took 6 bases from V and 4 from J; bases not matched to a gene: 3. Per the germline V gene, CDR1 is MNHEY and CDR2 is SMNVEV (reference sequence). The CDR3 loop is CASSLAGAYNEQFF. In DNA, the CDR3 is TGTGCCAGCAGCCTAGCGGGGGCATACAATGAGCAGTTCTTC.

The chain links TRBV11-2 to TRBJ2-2, with D uncertain. Looked up from germline, CDR1 is SGHAT and CDR2 is FQNNGV. The CDR3 totals 15 residues. V was cut by 5 bases and J by 1 base, with 11 bases left in between. CDR3 DNA: TGTGCCAGCAGCGTCGGGTGGGTGAACACCGGGGAGCTGTTTTTT. Translation: CASSVGWVNTGELFF.

CDR3 coding DNA: TGTGCCTGGAGTGTATCGCGGGGTAGCACAGATACGCAGTATTTT. Translation gives CAWSVSRGSTDTQYF. The J gene is TRBJ2-3, the V gene TRBV30; possibly TRBD2 for D (6 bases). The CDR3 runs 15 residues. CDR1 GTSNPN and CDR2 SVGIG come from the germline V gene (reference sequence). V was cut by 0 bases and J by 0 bases, with 10 bases left in between. The full variable domain, its missing parts supplied by reference TRBV30 and TRBJ2-3, is SQTIHQWPATLVQPVGSPLSLECTVEGTSNPNLYWYRQAAGRGLQLLFYSVGIGQISSEVPQNLSASRPQDRQFILSSKKLLLSDSGFYLCAWSVSRGSTDTQYFGPGTRLTVL.

The V and J genes are TRBV4-3 and TRBJ1-2; D gene uncertain. The CDR3 totals 14 residues. CDR1 is LGHNA, CDR2 YSLEER, per germline. V was trimmed by 0 bases and J by 4 bases, leaving 9 bases between them. In DNA, the CDR3 is TGCGCCAGCAGCCAAGAAGGGAGCTCCTATGGCTACACCTTC. Residues: CASSQEGSSYGYTF.

This chain uses TRBV19 with TRBJ1-4; maybe TRBD1 (6 bases). Germline V gene lookup returns CDR1 LNHDA and CDR2 SQIVND (reference sequence). V shed 7 bases and J shed 10 bases, with 22 bases lying between them. The CDR3 has 15 residues. The CDR3 is CASTLKMGAYGKLFF. DNA of the CDR3: TGTGCCAGTACCCTAAAGATGGGGGCATATGGAAAACTGTTTTTT.

The chain combines TRBV11-3 with TRBJ2-1, with 11 bases that match TRBD2. The CDR3 consists of 17 residues. With 3 bases clipped from V and 3 bases from J, the junction kept 7 bases outside the gene matches. The germline V gene has CDR1 SGHNT and CDR2 YENEEA. The CDR3 nucleotides are TGTGCCAGCAGCTTGACTCTGGGACTAGCGGTCTACAATGAGCAGTTCTTC. Translating gives CASSLTLGLAVYNEQFF.

The chain recombines TRBV5-1 with TRBJ1-5; D gene ambiguous. Germline assignment: CDR1 SGHRS and CDR2 YFSETQ. V was cut by 0 bases and J by 7 bases, with 8 bases left in between. The CDR3 extends over 13 amino acids. The CDR3 region is CASSLEEGQPQHF. CDR3 coding DNA: TGCGCCAGCAGCTTGGAGGAGGGACAGCCCCAGCATTTT.

The chain carries TRBV30 and TRBJ2-7, with 7 positions matching TRBD1. The CDR3 runs 16 residues. The germline gives CDR1 GTSNPN, CDR2 SVGIG (reference sequence). V dropped 3 bases and J dropped 0; count of bases not matched to a gene: 11. CDR3 coding DNA: TGTGCCTGGAGCCCATCCTACAGGGGACCCTCCTACGAGCAGTACTTC. Protein sequence: CAWSPSYRGPSYEQYF. Using reference TRBV30 and TRBJ2-7 for the parts outside the CDR3, the full variable domain is SQTIHQWPATLVQPVGSPLSLECTVEGTSNPNLYWYRQAAGRGLQLLFYSVGIGQISSEVPQNLSASRPQDRQFILSSKKLLLSDSGFYLCAWSPSYRGPSYEQYFGPGTRLTVT.

The chain recombines TRBV6-1 with TRBJ1-5; 9 bases match TRBD1. The CDR3 covers 15 residues. The germline V gene has CDR1 MNHNS and CDR2 SASEGT. V lost 6 bases to trimming and J lost 4 bases; unmatched junction nucleotides: 7. CDR3 bases: TGTGCCAGCAGGGAAACGGGACAGGGTAATCAGCCCCAGCATTTT. Its protein product is CASRETGQGNQPQHF.

The chain has TRBV27 and TRBJ2-1; TRBD2 matches at 9 bases. CDR1 MNHEY and CDR2 SMNVEV come from the germline V gene (reference sequence). The CDR3 has 15 amino acids. The ends lost 6 bases at V and 5 bases at J; junction bases unmatched: 8. For the CDR3, the DNA is TGTGCCAGCAGCACCGTTAGCGGGAGCCACAATGAGCAGTTCTTC. It encodes CASSTVSGSHNEQFF.

The chain uses TRBV10-3 and TRBJ2-3, with TRBD1 matching 9 bases. The V gene's germline CDR1 is ENHRY and CDR2 SYGVKD. Trimming removed 2 bases from V and 4 bases from J; junction bases left unmatched: 13. The CDR3 runs 18 residues. CDR3: CAISEPVIDRGKSDTQYF. The DNA of the CDR3 is TGTGCCATCAGTGAGCCCGTGATCGACAGGGGGAAATCAGATACGCAGTATTTT.

This clone was picked up a small number of times. This chain links TRBV30 with TRBJ2-4, with TRBD1 as a possible D gene (5 bases). Germline assignment: CDR1 GTSNPN and CDR2 SVGIG (reference sequence). Between the trimmed V and J ends, which lost 0 bases and 9 bases, there was a span of 15 bases. This CDR3 contains 14 residues. CDR3 sequence reads: CAWSVMGRGSIQYF. The CDR3 DNA follows: TGTGCCTGGAGTGTAATGGGGCGAGGCTCCATTCAGTACTTC.

CDR3 DNA sequence: TGTGCCTGGACAGGGGAACTCTACGCTTTCTTT. As protein: CAWTGELYAFF. V usage is TRBV30 and J usage is TRBJ1-1; possible D gene TRBD1, 6 bases. CDR1 GTSNPN and CDR2 SVGIG come from the germline V gene (reference sequence). The CDR3 covers 11 residues. V dropped 4 bases and J dropped 11 bases, with 14 bases sitting between them. Using reference TRBV30 and TRBJ1-1 for the parts outside the CDR3, the full variable domain is SQTIHQWPATLVQPVGSPLSLECTVEGTSNPNLYWYRQAAGRGLQLLFYSVGIGQISSEVPQNLSASRPQDRQFILSSKKLLLSDSGFYLCAWTGELYAFFGQGTRLTVV.

This chain joins TRBV18 and TRBJ1-1; D gene unclear. This CDR3 is built from 14 residues. The germline CDR1 and CDR2 sequences are KGHSH and LQKENI. V was clipped by 5 bases and J by 6 bases, with 16 bases between them. DNA of the CDR3: TGTGCCAGCTCAATATTAGGAGAAATAGCTGAAGCTTTCTTT. Residues: CASSILGEIAEAFF. Full variable domain (rest looked up from reference TRBV18 and TRBJ1-1): NAGVMQNPRHLVRRRGQEARLRCSPMKGHSHVYWYRQLPEEGLKFMVYLQKENIIDESGMPKERFSAEFPKEGPSILRIQQVVRGDSAAYFCASSILGEIAEAFFGQGTRLTVV.

The chain recombines TRBV28 with TRBJ1-4; unclear D gene. This CDR3 comprises 13 residues. The V gene's germline CDR1 is MDHEN and CDR2 SYDVKM. V was pared by 3 bases and J by 2 bases, with 4 bases between. The CDR3 spells CASSFGTNEKLFF. Here the CDR3 DNA reads TGTGCCAGCAGTTTTGGCACTAATGAAAAACTGTTTTTT.

The chain joins TRBV6-4 to TRBJ2-1, with 7 positions matching TRBD1. The CDR3 runs 14 residues. With 6 bases clipped from V and 6 bases from J, the junction kept 8 bases outside the gene matches. The germline V gene has CDR1 MRHNA and CDR2 SNTAGT. The CDR3 region has the DNA TGTGCCAGCAGCAGGGCGTCAGGGGGCAATGAGCAGTTCTTC. Translated: CASSRASGGNEQFF.

The V gene is TRBV4-1, the J gene TRBJ2-2; D is unresolved. The V end lost 3 bases, the J end lost 7 bases, and 18 bases lay between the germline ends. The germline CDR1 and CDR2 sequences are MGHRA and YSYEKL. This CDR3 has 16 residues. DNA of the CDR3: TGCGCCAGCAGCCAGATTGATAGTGGTGAGCACGGGGAGCTGTTTTTT. Translated: CASSQIDSGEHGELFF.